The T cell receptor (beta chain) described here comes from a study of blood T cell repertoires in COVID-19. Across the whole study: COVID-19 samples collected from the United States, Italy and Spain covered acute and convalescent phases. Nucleic acid was either cDNA or gDNA, and it came from T cells, B-cell-depleted T cells, or PBMCs.

Profiled with immunoSEQ multiplex PCR; TCRdb holds only in-frame clones, not every one. The profile shows 250,000 to 350,000 clones, 86% of them singletons. With 1 base removed from V and 6 bases from J, the gap between germline ends came to 6 bases. CDR1 and CDR2 from the germline V gene are SNHLY and FYNNEI. The CDR3 loop spans 13 amino acids. Sequenced sample: peripheral blood. The TCR was taken from a woman between 45 and 60 years old with acute or convalescent COVID-19. The V call is TRBV2, the J call TRBJ2-2, with D unclear. The CDR3, as DNA: TGTGCCAGCAGTGAAGGACTTGCCGGGGAGCTGTTTTTT. Residues: CASSEGLAGELFF.